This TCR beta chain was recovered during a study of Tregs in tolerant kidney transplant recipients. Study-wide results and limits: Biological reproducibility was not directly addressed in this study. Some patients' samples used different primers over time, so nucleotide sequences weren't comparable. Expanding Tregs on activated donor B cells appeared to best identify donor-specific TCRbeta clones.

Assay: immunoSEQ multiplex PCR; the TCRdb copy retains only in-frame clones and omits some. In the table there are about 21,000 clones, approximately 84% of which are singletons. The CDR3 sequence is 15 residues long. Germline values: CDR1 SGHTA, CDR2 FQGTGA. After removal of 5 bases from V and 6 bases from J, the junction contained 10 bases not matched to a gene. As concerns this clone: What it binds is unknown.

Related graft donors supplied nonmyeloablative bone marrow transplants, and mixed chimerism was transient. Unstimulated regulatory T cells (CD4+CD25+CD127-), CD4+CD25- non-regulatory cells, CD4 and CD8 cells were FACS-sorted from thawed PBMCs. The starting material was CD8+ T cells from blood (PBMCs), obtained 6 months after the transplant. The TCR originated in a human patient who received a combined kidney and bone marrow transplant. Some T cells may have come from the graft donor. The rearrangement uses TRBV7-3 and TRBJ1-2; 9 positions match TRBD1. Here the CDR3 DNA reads TGTGCCAGCAGCCGGGGGACAGGGAAGGGTGATGGCTACACCTTC. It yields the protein CASSRGTGKGDGYTF.